Presented here are 26 T cell receptor beta chains from one specimen sequenced in a study of molecular identifiers for immune sequencing clone quantification. MiXCR, run by TCRdb on the PCR reads, gives a single entry per CDR3 protein. Of under 100,000 distinct CDR3 sequences listed, about 23% are singletons. The sequenced sample consisted of naive CD8+ T cells from blood, with Jurkat cell RNA spiked in. The subset is: FACS-sorted CD8+CD4-CCR7+CD45RA+ naive T cells. These receptors all come from a human donor in good health. Some libraries in this study had Jurkat cell RNA spiked in.

This clonotype came up many times. The chain employs TRBV6-2 or TRBV6-3 and TRBJ1-2; D remains unclear. Trimming left V 2 bases short and J 7 bases short, with 5 bases between. CDR1 and CDR2 (germline): MNHEY, SVGEGT. The length of the CDR3 is 11 residues. The chain's CDR3 is CASSYAFGYTF. The CDR3 region has the DNA TGTGCCAGCAGTTACGCTTTTGGCTACACCTTC.

Regarding this clonotype: The DNA is omitted, as the CDR3 cannot be located on it reliably, and the CDR3 follows TCRdb's listing. The chain employs TRBV19 and TRBJ1-1. Per the germline V gene, CDR1 is LNHDA and CDR2 is SQIVND (reference sequence). The CDR3 has 13 residues if both end residues are counted. The CDR3 protein is CASSIAVRNEAFF.

This clonotype was recorded many times. The rearrangement uses TRBV6-5 and TRBJ2-1; 13 bases line up with TRBD2. Unmatched junction bases numbered 3, after V lost 7 bases and J lost 6 bases. The CDR3 contains 14 residues. Germline V gene sequence: CDR1 MNHEY, CDR2 SVGAGI. CDR3 sequence reads: CASTRTSGSNEQFF. CDR3 coding DNA: TGTGCCAGCACCCGGACTAGCGGGAGCAATGAGCAGTTCTTC.

This clonotype has more than one count but fewer than ten. The V call is TRBV4-3, the J call TRBJ2-1; D remains unclear. Germline CDR1 reads LGHNA; CDR2 reads YSLEER. The CDR3 is 14 residues long. V was clipped by 0 bases and J by 4 bases, with 7 bases between them. The CDR3 DNA reads as TGCGCCAGCAGCCAAGAGAACAGTTACAATGAGCAGTTCTTC. It yields the protein CASSQENSYNEQFF.

This clonotype was counted many times. The gene calls are TRBV6-2 or TRBV6-3 and TRBJ2-5; D is uncertain. The germline CDR1 and CDR2 sequences are MNHEY and SVGEGT. V lost 0 bases to trimming and J lost 10 bases, with 6 bases between them. CDR3 length: 11 residues. The CDR3 spells CASSYSKDQYF. The CDR3 DNA reads TGTGCCAGCAGTTACTCGAAGGACCAGTACTTC.

This clonotype was counted many times. The rearrangement joins TRBV12-3 or TRBV12-4 to TRBJ2-4; D gene unclear. This CDR3 contains 15 residues. Trimming left V 2 bases short and J 1 base short, with 9 bases between. The CDR3 DNA reads as TGTGCCAGCAGTTTATATGGGGTGGCCAAAAACATTCAGTACTTC. It encodes CASSLYGVAKNIQYF.

The chain carries TRBV7-9 and TRBJ2-3, with 8 bases fitting TRBD1. CDR1 is SEHNR and CDR2 is FQNEAQ in the germline V gene (reference sequence). The CDR3 is 19 amino acids. J lost 3 bases, V lost 4 bases, and 18 bases had no gene match. Here the CDR3 DNA reads TGTGCCAGCAGCTCAAGGACAGGGTTGGCAATCCAACCTACAGATACGCAGTATTTT. Translating it yields CASSSRTGLAIQPTDTQYF. Based on the CDR3 plus reference TRBV7-9 and TRBJ2-3, the full variable domain is DTGVSQNPRHKITKRGQNVTFRCDPISEHNRLYWYRQTLGQGPEFLTYFQNEAQLEKSRLLSDRFSAERPKGSFSTLEIQRTEQGDSAMYLCASSSRTGLAIQPTDTQYFGPGTRLTVL.

To note about this clonotype: Possible read error: a much larger clone is one base away. V and J are TRBV7-8 and TRBJ2-3, with a weak D call TRBD1 (6 bases). The germline V gene has CDR1 SGHVS and CDR2 FQNEAQ. V lost 1 base, J lost 5 bases, and 13 bases lay in between. The CDR3 runs 15 residues. For the CDR3, the DNA is TGTGCCAGCAGCTTAGTCACAGGGTGCTTAGATACGCAGTATTTT. Protein product: CASSLVTGCLDTQYF.

At least ten counts were recorded for this clonotype. The rearrangement links TRBV28 to TRBJ2-3, with 7 positions matching TRBD2. There are 17 residues in the CDR3. The junction had 14 bases not matched to a gene; V was cut back by 5 bases and J by 3 bases. The V gene's germline CDR1 is MDHEN and CDR2 SYDVKM. The CDR3 here is CASSVAGLALSTDTQYF. The CDR3 nucleotides read TGTGCCAGCAGTGTAGCGGGCTTGGCATTGTCGACAGATACGCAGTATTTT.

The sample holds many counts of this clonotype. CDR3 in DNA: TGTGCCAGCAGTGACGGGACCGCTCCCGCCTACGAGCAGTACTTC. Its translation is CASSDGTAPAYEQYF. V usage is TRBV28 and J usage is TRBJ2-7, with D perhaps being TRBD1 or TRBD2 (5 bases each). CDR3 length equals 15 residues. Germline V gene lookup returns CDR1 MDHEN and CDR2 SYDVKM. Trimming left V 5 bases short and J 2 bases short, with 16 bases between.

This clonotype was seen a handful of times. V usage is TRBV4-3 and J usage is TRBJ2-7; D tentatively reads TRBD1 or TRBD2 (5 bases each). Germline V gene sequence: CDR1 LGHNA, CDR2 YSLEER. The CDR3 is 17 amino acids. Trimming removed 0 bases at V and 2 bases at J, with 17 bases between. The CDR3 nucleotides are TGCGCCAGCAGCCAAGACAGAACAGGATCCGGGACCTACGAGCAGTACTTC. Translation: CASSQDRTGSGTYEQYF.

For this clonotype: Being one base from a much bigger clone, this may be a read error. The chain employs TRBV30 and TRBJ2-6; D is unresolved. CDR3 size: 15 residues. Per germline, CDR1 GTSNPN and CDR2 SVGIG (reference sequence). The CDR3 DNA is TGTGCCTGGAGTGAGGGCCTCTCTGGGCCCAACGTCCTGACTTTC. It specifies CAWSEGLSGPNVLTF.

Only a few counts were recorded for this clonotype. The chain employs TRBV7-9 and TRBJ2-7; 8 nucleotides line up with TRBD1. The CDR3 is 13 residues long. Germline CDR1 and CDR2: SEHNR and FQNEAQ (reference sequence). The V and J ends lost 5 bases and 3 bases, in that order; junction bases with no gene match: 3. DNA of the CDR3: TGTGCCAGCAGCACAGGGACAGGCTACGAGCAGTACTTC. It codes for CASSTGTGYEQYF.

This clonotype was seen only a few times. With a much larger clone just one base away, this may be a read error. This sequence joins TRBV3-1 and TRBJ1-6, with D possibly matching TRBD1 (6 bases). CDR1 is LGHDT and CDR2 is YNNKEL in the germline V gene (reference sequence). CDR3 length: 16 amino acids. The CDR3 reads CASSPTPGAGNSPLPF. The CDR3, as DNA: TGTGCCAGCAGCCCCACCCCGGGGGCTGGAAATTCACCCCTCCCCTTT.

Here the CDR3 DNA reads TGCGCCAGCAGCCTCCAGACTAGCAGCCCAGAGACCCAGTACTTC. Protein: CASSLQTSSPETQYF. This chain joins TRBV4-1 and TRBJ2-5, with 7 nucleotides matching TRBD2. J gave up 4 bases and V 4 bases, and 9 bases lay outside the gene matches. This CDR3 comprises 15 residues. Germline V CDR1 and CDR2: MGHRA, YSYEKL.

This clonotype has at least ten counts. The V call is TRBV7-9, the J call TRBJ1-1; D is ambiguous. The CDR3 length is 13 residues. Germline CDR1 and CDR2: SEHNR and FQNEAQ (reference sequence). Trimming took off 4 bases at V and 4 bases at J, with 10 bases between the two ends. The CDR3 protein is CASSWALGTEAFF. The CDR3 bases are TGTGCCAGCAGCTGGGCTTTGGGCACTGAAGCTTTCTTT. Combining the CDR3 with reference TRBV7-9 and TRBJ1-1 gives the whole variable domain DTGVSQNPRHKITKRGQNVTFRCDPISEHNRLYWYRQTLGQGPEFLTYFQNEAQLEKSRLLSDRFSAERPKGSFSTLEIQRTEQGDSAMYLCASSWALGTEAFFGQGTRLTVV.

This clonotype turned up a few times. Relative to the germline gene, one junction end is altered; a read error may explain this. The V gene is TRBV7-6, the J gene TRBJ1-1, with 7 nucleotides matching TRBD1. Germline V lookup: CDR1 SGHVS, CDR2 FNYEAQ. This CDR3 has 16 amino acids. DNA for the CDR3: TGTGCCGGCAGCTTGCTGGTTTGGGACAGCAACACTGAAGCTTTCTTT. As protein: CAGSLLVWDSNTEAFF.

At least ten counts were recorded for this clonotype. V and J are TRBV27 and TRBJ1-1; 8 positions agree with TRBD1. The V segment lost 3 bases and the J segment 5 bases; nucleotides outside the gene matches: 5. Germline V gives CDR1 MNHEY, CDR2 SMNVEV (reference sequence). CDR3 length equals 14 residues. CDR3 amino acids: CASSFQGALTEAFF. CDR3 DNA: TGTGCCAGCAGTTTTCAGGGGGCGTTAACTGAAGCTTTCTTT.

Remarks on this clonotype: The junction does not match germline at one end; this may be a read error. The chain carries TRBV30 and TRBJ2-7; 9 nucleotides line up with TRBD1. Germline loops: CDR1 GTSNPN, CDR2 SVGIG (reference sequence). The CDR3 runs to 15 residues. The CDR3 sequence is CAWSPAGTGPYGQYF. Here the CDR3 DNA reads TGTGCCTGGAGTCCTGCCGGGACAGGGCCCTACGGGCAGTACTTC.

This clonotype was counted at least ten times. The chain couples TRBV6-5 to TRBJ2-7; weak D call: TRBD1 (6 bases). CDR1 and CDR2 (germline): MNHEY, SVGAGI. V lost 1 base and J 2 bases, leaving 12 bases between the germline ends. The CDR3 loop spans 15 amino acids. The CDR3 DNA reads as TGTGCCAGCAGTTACTTTCCAGGGGAGACCTACGAGCAGTACTTC. This sequence encodes CASSYFPGETYEQYF.

Turning to this clonotype: This may be a read error: a much more frequent sequence differs by one nucleotide. The genes are TRBV27 and TRBJ1-2; D remains unclear. The CDR3 runs 13 residues. Germline values: CDR1 MNHEY, CDR2 SMNVEV (reference sequence). V shed 2 bases and J shed 4 bases, with 8 bases lying between them. Here the CDR3 reads CASSLRSAYGYTF. CDR3 DNA sequence: TGTGCCAGCAGTTTAAGGTCAGCCTATGGCTACACCTTC.

V and J are TRBV14 and TRBJ2-2; 8 nucleotides agree with TRBD2. After removal of 4 bases from V and 2 bases from J, the junction contained 12 bases not matched to a gene. CDR3 length: 18 amino acids. Per germline, CDR1 SGHDN and CDR2 FVKESK. CDR3 in amino acids: CASSRGRRLAPNTGELFF. The CDR3 region has the DNA TGTGCCAGCAGCCGAGGAAGACGACTAGCGCCCAACACCGGGGAGCTGTTTTTT.

This clonotype appeared a few times. This chain connects TRBV5-4 to TRBJ1-4; the D gene is possibly TRBD1 (6 bases). Trimming stripped 5 bases from V and 7 bases from J, with 18 bases between. CDR1 is SGHNT and CDR2 is YYREEE in the germline V gene (reference sequence). CDR3 length: 15 amino acids. CDR3 sequence reads: CASSRTGRAVEKLFF. The CDR3 nucleotides read TGTGCCAGCAGTCGTACAGGGAGAGCTGTTGAAAAACTGTTTTTT.

This clonotype was seen only a few times. This chain uses TRBV11-2 with TRBJ2-7; D tentatively reads TRBD1 or TRBD2 (5 bases each). CDR3 size: 13 residues. Trimming removed 3 bases at V and 6 bases at J, with 12 bases between. Germline V gene lookup returns CDR1 SGHAT and CDR2 FQNNGV. CDR3 loop: CASSFQGASEQYF. In DNA form, the CDR3 reads TGTGCCAGCAGCTTTCAGGGAGCGTCCGAGCAGTACTTC.

This chain uses TRBV6-5 with TRBJ2-3; D ambiguous. Germline-derived CDR1 and CDR2 are MNHEY and SVGAGI. The CDR3 has 16 residues. V gave up 5 bases and J gave up 4 bases, with 19 bases separating them. The CDR3 sequence: CASSPPTYESPDTQYF. CDR3 nucleotide sequence: TGTGCCAGCAGTCCCCCTACATACGAATCGCCAGATACGCAGTATTTT.

This clonotype was found many times. The CDR3 reads CASSETGENTEAFF. CDR3 nucleotide sequence: TGTGCCAGCAGTGAGACAGGGGAGAACACTGAAGCTTTCTTT. This chain joins TRBV28 and TRBJ1-1; 8 bases map to TRBD1. V shed 5 bases and J 1 base; nucleotides not matched to a gene: 3. The CDR3 loop spans 14 amino acids. Germline CDR1 reads MDHEN; CDR2 reads SYDVKM.